This TCR beta chain was identified in a study of cytomegalovirus exposure and HLA in healthy donors. Primers for the PCR totalled 60 Vbeta and 13 Jbeta. Original processing notes: A later analysis tallied 80 million to 100 million unique TCR beta chains, 9 million to 12 million of them shared. This table comes from immunoSEQ multiplex PCR, and its TCRdb copy is limited to in-frame clones, with some not included. V and J calls and clone size are copied from that table; D and trimming were computed from the DNA. The profile covers around 92,000 clones, with approximately 74% appearing a single time and under 3.5% taken by the ten largest. This clone was recorded a few times. V lost 1 base and J 3 bases, leaving 9 bases between the germline ends. Germline assignment: CDR1 LGHNA and CDR2 YNFKEQ. The CDR3 covers 14 residues.

This TCR was recovered from a female donor in good health and CMV-seropositive. The material sequenced was PBMCs. The V gene is TRBV4-2, the J gene TRBJ2-5; D is unresolved. Here the CDR3 reads CASSQVMAEETQYF. CDR3 coding DNA: TGTGCCAGCAGCCAAGTAATGGCGGAAGAGACCCAGTACTTC.